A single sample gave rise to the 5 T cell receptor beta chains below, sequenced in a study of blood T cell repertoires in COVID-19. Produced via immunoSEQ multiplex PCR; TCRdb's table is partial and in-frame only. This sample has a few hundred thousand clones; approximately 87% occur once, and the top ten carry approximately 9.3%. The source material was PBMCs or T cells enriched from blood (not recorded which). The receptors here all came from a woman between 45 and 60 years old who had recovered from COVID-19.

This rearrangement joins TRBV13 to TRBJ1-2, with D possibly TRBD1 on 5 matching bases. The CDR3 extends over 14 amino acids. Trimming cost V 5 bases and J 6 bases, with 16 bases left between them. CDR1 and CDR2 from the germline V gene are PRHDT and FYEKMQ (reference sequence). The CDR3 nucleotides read TGTGCCAGCAGCCCCGCCTTTGGGGCCGATGGCTACACCTTC. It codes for CASSPAFGADGYTF.

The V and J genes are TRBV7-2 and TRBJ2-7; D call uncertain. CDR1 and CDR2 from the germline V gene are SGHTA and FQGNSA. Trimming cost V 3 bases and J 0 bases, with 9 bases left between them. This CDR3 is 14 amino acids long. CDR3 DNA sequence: TGTGCCAGCAGCTTTTACAGAATCTCCTACGAGCAGTACTTC. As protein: CASSFYRISYEQYF.

The CDR3 bases are TGTGCCAGTAGTACCTTCACAGTTAACACTGAAGCTTTCTTT. It translates to CASSTFTVNTEAFF. The rearrangement joins TRBV19 to TRBJ1-1; D call uncertain. Germline V CDR1 and CDR2: LNHDA, SQIVND (reference sequence). This CDR3 has 14 amino acids. Trimming removed 4 bases from V and 2 bases from J, with 11 bases in between.

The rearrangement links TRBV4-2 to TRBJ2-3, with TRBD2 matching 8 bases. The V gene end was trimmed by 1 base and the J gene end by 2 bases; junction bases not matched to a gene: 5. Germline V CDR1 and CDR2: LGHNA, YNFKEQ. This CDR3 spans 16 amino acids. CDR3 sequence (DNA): TGTGCCAGCAGCCAAGCTGAGCGGGGGCCCACAGATACGCAGTATTTT. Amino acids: CASSQAERGPTDTQYF.

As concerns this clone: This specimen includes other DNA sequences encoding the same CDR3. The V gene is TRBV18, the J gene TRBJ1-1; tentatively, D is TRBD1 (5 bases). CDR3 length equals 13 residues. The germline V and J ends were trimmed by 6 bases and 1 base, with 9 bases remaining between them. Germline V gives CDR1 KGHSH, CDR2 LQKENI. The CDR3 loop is CASSTGGNTEAFF. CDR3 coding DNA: TGTGCCAGCTCTACCGGGGGGAACACTGAAGCTTTCTTT.